These T cell receptor beta chains were read from a single sample in a study of blood T cells in healthy people across ages. TCRdb analysed the 5' RACE reads with MiXCR anew, one entry per CDR3 protein. The sample records around 1,000,000 distinct CDR3 sequences, 20% to 25% being singletons. This same sample was also part of a study on T cells of mothers and their children.

The sample taken for sequencing was blood. These receptors were obtained from a girl aged 2 to 10 in good health. Both conserved end residues are part of each CDR3. D genes are given only for firm matches. The size of a clone is reported for some rows only, either as once, few or many, or as a class for expanded clones.

clone size,D gene,V gene,J gene,CDR3 DNA,CDR3 protein
-,-,TRBV20-1,TRBJ1-5,TGCAGTGCCTCTCCCGGTGTTCAACCCCAGCATTTT,CSASPGVQPQHF
-,TRBD2,TRBV6-6,TRBJ2-5,TGTGCCAGCACCGCACTAGCGGGGGTAGAGACCCAGTACTTC,CASTALAGVETQYF
few,-,TRBV3-1,TRBJ2-5,TGTGCCAGCAGCCATCCGGGCCCGGGGGAGACCCAGTACTTC,CASSHPGPGETQYF
-,TRBD1,TRBV5-8,TRBJ1-4,TGTGCCAGCAGCCAAACTGGGACAGTCAACACTGAAAAACTGTTTTTT,CASSQTGTVNTEKLFF
-,TRBD1,TRBV15,TRBJ1-4,TGTGCCACCAGTACAGGGGTCGACGGTAATGAAAAACTGTTTTTT,CATSTGVDGNEKLFF
-,-,TRBV7-9,TRBJ1-3,TGTGCCAGCAGCTCCGGACAGCGCGGAAACACCATATATTTT,CASSSGQRGNTIYF
few,TRBD2,TRBV10-2,TRBJ2-7,TGCGCCAGCGCTCCTACAGCGGGAGGGCCCTACGAGCAGTACTTC,CASAPTAGGPYEQYF
few,-,TRBV2,TRBJ1-5,TGTGCCGGCAGTGAATCTGTGGCCAGGGGACAGCCCCAGCATTTT,CAGSESVARGQPQHF
few,-,TRBV29-1,TRBJ2-3,TGCAGCGTTGTCGCCGGGAGTAGGAGCACAGATACGCAGTATTTT,CSVVAGSRSTDTQYF
few,-,TRBV10-3,TRBJ1-5,TGTGCCATCAGTGATTGGGCAACCGAGCCCCAGCATTTT,CAISDWATEPQHF
few,-,TRBV6-2/TRBV6-3,TRBJ2-1,TGTGCCAGCAGTTACGTCGTTCGGTCGGATGAGCAGTTCTTC,CASSYVVRSDEQFF
-,-,TRBV7-9,TRBJ2-6,TGTGCCAGCAGCTTAGTTTACAGGGCTGGGGCCAACGTCCTGACTTTC,CASSLVYRAGANVLTF
-,-,TRBV7-9,TRBJ2-2,TGTGCCAGCACCCGGTCTTTGGGTACCGGGGAGCTGTTTTTT,CASTRSLGTGELFF
-,-,TRBV12-3/TRBV12-4,TRBJ2-7,TGTGCCAGCAGTTTCTATAGGGAGGCGCAAAGCGAGCAGTACTTC,CASSFYREAQSEQYF
few,-,TRBV24-1,TRBJ1-1,TGTGCCACCAGTGATTCCAATATCCTGACAGGAAAGGCTGAAGCTTTCTTT,CATSDSNILTGKAEAFF
-,-,TRBV29-1,TRBJ2-3,TGCGGCGCCTCGGGACTGCCTCCACCAGATACGCAGTATTTT,CGASGLPPPDTQYF
-,TRBD1,TRBV3-1,TRBJ2-5,TGTGCCAGCGGCCAAGCGATCAGGACAGGCCAAGAGACCCAGTACTTC,CASGQAIRTGQETQYF
-,-,TRBV5-5,TRBJ2-7,TGTGCCAGCAGCTTGGGATTCGGGAATTACATGGAGTTCTTC,CASSLGFGNYMEFF
few,TRBD1,TRBV7-2,TRBJ1-1,TGTGCCAGCAGCTTCGGGACAGGTATATATGCTGAAGCTTTCTTT,CASSFGTGIYAEAFF
few,TRBD2,TRBV29-1,TRBJ2-1,TGCAGCGGCGGCGCGGGAGGGATTGAGCAGTTCTTC,CSGGAGGIEQFF
-,-,TRBV29-1,TRBJ2-5,TGCAGCGTTGAGAGGGGACGGGGCCAAGAGACCCAGTACTTC,CSVERGRGQETQYF
few,-,TRBV12-3/TRBV12-4,TRBJ2-3,TGTGCCAGCAGTTGGGGAGGACCTACAGATACGCAGTATTTT,CASSWGGPTDTQYF
-,-,TRBV6-2/TRBV6-3,TRBJ2-7,TGTGCCAGCAGTTACGCGGGACCCTACGAGCAGTACTTC,CASSYAGPYEQYF
-,-,TRBV24-1,TRBJ2-3,TGTGCCACCAGTGGCCCGGGACGTGCCACAGATACGCAGTATTTT,CATSGPGRATDTQYF
-,-,TRBV28,TRBJ2-7,TGTGCCAGCAACCCGGCAAGGGGCTCCTACGAGCAGTACTTC,CASNPARGSYEQYF
many,TRBD2,TRBV7-2,TRBJ2-3,TGTGCCAGCAGATCAACAGCGGGAGAAACAGATACGCAGTATTTT,CASRSTAGETDTQYF
-,TRBD2,TRBV29-1,TRBJ2-1,TGCAGCGTTGCCGGACTAGCGGAAAACAATGAGCAGTTCTTC,CSVAGLAENNEQFF
once,-,TRBV29-1,TRBJ2-3,TGCAGCGCCGATGGAAGAGGGGGCACAGATACGCAGTATTTT,CSADGRGGTDTQYF
many,-,TRBV5-6,TRBJ2-7,TGTGCCCTAACAAGGCCGGCGGCGGACGAGCAGTACTTC,CALTRPAADEQYF
few,-,TRBV28,TRBJ2-5,TGTGCCAGCAGTCTCTGGGGTGAGGGGGAGACCCAGTACTTC,CASSLWGEGETQYF
-,-,TRBV27,TRBJ2-4,TGTGCCAGCAGAGAAACAGGAAACATTCAGTACTTC,CASRETGNIQYF
few,-,TRBV7-2,TRBJ1-1,TGTGCCAGCAGCCCCCGACTGGCGCGCACTGAAGCTTTCTTT,CASSPRLARTEAFF
-,-,TRBV7-4,TRBJ1-5,TGTGCCAGCAGCCCAGACAGGCCCGAGGGCAATCAGCCCCAGCATTTT,CASSPDRPEGNQPQHF
-,-,TRBV12-3/TRBV12-4,TRBJ2-4,TGTGCCAGCAGTTTAGGGTGGAGTCTAGCCAAGAGGAGCCTAGCCAAAAACATTCAGTACTTC,CASSLGWSLAKRSLAKNIQYF
-,TRBD1,TRBV15,TRBJ1-2,TGTGCCACCAGCAGACAGGGGGCCGATGGCTACACCTTC,CATSRQGADGYTF
few,TRBD1,TRBV2,TRBJ1-4,TGTGCCAGCAGTTGGACAGGGGCAGACGGGGAAAAACTGTTTTTT,CASSWTGADGEKLFF
few,-,TRBV29-1,TRBJ1-4,TGCAGCGTTGTTAGCAGGGCCGGGAATGAAAAACTGTTTTTT,CSVVSRAGNEKLFF
-,-,TRBV9,TRBJ2-2,TGTGCCAGCAGCTATTCCCGGGACGGGAACACCGGGGAGCTGTTTTTT,CASSYSRDGNTGELFF
-,TRBD2,TRBV7-2,TRBJ2-1,TGTGCCAGCAGCTCCAGCGGGGAGAACAATGAGCAGTTCTTC,CASSSSGENNEQFF
few,TRBD2,TRBV28,TRBJ2-7,TGTGCCAGCAGTGCCGGACTAGTCGGGAGATTAGCCTACGAGCAGTACTTC,CASSAGLVGRLAYEQYF
-,TRBD1,TRBV28,TRBJ1-5,TGTGCCAGCAGTGCAATCGCGGGACAGCAGAATCAGCCCCAGCATTTT,CASSAIAGQQNQPQHF
few,-,TRBV4-1,TRBJ2-4,TGCGCCAGCAGCCAAGATCAAGCGAACATTCAGTACTTC,CASSQDQANIQYF
few,TRBD1,TRBV2,TRBJ2-4,TGTGCCAGCAGTCGGGGACAGGCCAAAAACATTCAGTACTTC,CASSRGQAKNIQYF
few,TRBD2,TRBV12-3/TRBV12-4,TRBJ2-5,TGTGCCAGCAGTGCCCGGGTAGCGGGAGGTTTCGGGGAGACCCAGTACTTC,CASSARVAGGFGETQYF
-,-,TRBV7-2,TRBJ2-7,TGTGCCAGCAGCTTAGCGGGCATGACCCACGAGCAGTACTTC,CASSLAGMTHEQYF
few,-,TRBV12-3/TRBV12-4,TRBJ2-5,-,CASSTSVQETQYF
-,-,TRBV12-3/TRBV12-4,TRBJ2-2,TGTGCCAGCGCCTCTTATTCTGACGCCGGGGAGCTGTTTTTT,CASASYSDAGELFF
few,TRBD2,TRBV5-6,TRBJ2-1,TGTGCCAGCAGCTTGTCGGGTAGCGGGGGGGCCGGTGAGCAGTTCTTC,CASSLSGSGGAGEQFF
many,TRBD1,TRBV29-1,TRBJ1-4,TGCAGCGTTGAGGGGACAGAAGTAGAAAAACTGTTTTTT,CSVEGTEVEKLFF
-,TRBD1,TRBV20-1,TRBJ2-4,TGCAGTGGGGACAGAGAAAACATTCAGTACTTC,CSGDRENIQYF
-,-,TRBV28,TRBJ2-5,TGTGCCAGCAGCCTCATCGAACAGACCCAGTACTTC,CASSLIEQTQYF
few,-,TRBV6-1,TRBJ2-1,TGTGCCAGCAGTGGTCGGGATGATACCTACAATGAGCAGTTCTTC,CASSGRDDTYNEQFF
few,TRBD2,TRBV15,TRBJ2-1,TGTGCCACCAGCAGAGACGGGCTAGCGGGAGGTCGAGGTGAGCAGTTCTTC,CATSRDGLAGGRGEQFF
few,-,TRBV15,TRBJ1-6,TGTGCCACCAGCAGAGGGGGGGTGACACCCCTCCACTTT,CATSRGGVTPLHF
few,TRBD2,TRBV6-1,TRBJ2-3,TGTGCCAGCAGTGAAGCCCTCTTGACTAGCGGGGTCAATCCTAGCACAGATACGCAGTATTTT,CASSEALLTSGVNPSTDTQYF
-,-,TRBV11-2,TRBJ2-7,TGTGCCAGCAGTACACGATCCGACGGCGAGCAGTACTTC,CASSTRSDGEQYF
few,-,TRBV12-5,TRBJ1-4,TGTGCTAGTGGTTTACCAGGGGTCCCCAGCGAAAAACTGTTTTTT,CASGLPGVPSEKLFF
-,-,TRBV7-9,TRBJ2-7,TGTGCCAGCAGCTTAGATGGGTTCGAGCAGTACTTC,CASSLDGFEQYF
few,TRBD1,TRBV5-1,TRBJ1-5,TGCGCCAGCAGCTTGGCGGGACAGGCCAATCAGCCCCAGCATTTT,CASSLAGQANQPQHF
-,TRBD2,TRBV9,TRBJ2-3,TGTGCCAGCTCTCAGCGGGACGCAGATACGCAGTATTTT,CASSQRDADTQYF